The 14 T cell receptor beta chains reported below all come from one sample, sequenced in a study of OX40 agonist ivuxolimab in advanced cancers. Libraries were made using the immunoSEQ multiplex PCR assay. TCRdb retrieved this table from immuneACCESS and kept in-frame rearrangements only. Not all clones are present; in checked studies, unresolved V genes account for under half, and no reason is known for the remainder. This sample gives about 58,000 clones in total; about 79% of them show up just once. More than 1.1% of the sample is taken by the ten largest. The sequences come from CD4+ or CD8+ T cells sorted from blood, collected in a trial of the OX40 agonist ivuxolimab. The receptors shown here come from an adult with an advanced solid tumor such as melanoma, head and neck, liver or kidney cancer.

The chain joins TRBV19 to TRBJ1-3; 7 positions agree with TRBD1. Losses at the gene ends were 7 bases for V and 4 bases for J; bases not matched to a gene: 13. CDR1 is LNHDA, CDR2 SQIVND, per germline (reference sequence). The CDR3 spans 16 residues. The CDR3 is CASTPHSDRLGNTIYF. In DNA, the CDR3 is TGTGCCAGTACCCCGCATTCGGACAGGTTGGGAAACACCATATATTTT.

The rearrangement links TRBV6-6 to TRBJ2-2; D is possibly TRBD1 (5 bases). Trimming took off 6 bases at V and 0 bases at J, with 11 bases between the two ends. Germline loops: CDR1 MNHNY, CDR2 SVGAGI (reference sequence). This CDR3 is built from 15 residues. As DNA, the CDR3 is TGTGCCAGCAGCCACAGGTTCGCGAACACCGGGGAGCTGTTTTTT. It yields the protein CASSHRFANTGELFF.

The chain couples TRBV27 to TRBJ2-5; the D is unclear. This CDR3 is built from 14 residues. CDR1 is MNHEY and CDR2 is SMNVEV in the germline V gene (reference sequence). The V end was cut by 5 bases, the J end by 4 bases, with 14 bases between. This CDR3 reads CASSDRVAGETQYF. In DNA, the CDR3 is TGTGCCAGCAGTGATCGGGTCGCAGGAGAGACCCAGTACTTC.

The gene calls are TRBV19 and TRBJ2-1, with 8 bases that match TRBD1. V was pared by 4 bases and J by 3 bases, with 5 bases of the junction left unmatched. The CDR3 consists of 15 residues. Germline CDR1 and CDR2: LNHDA and SQIVND (reference sequence). The CDR3 DNA follows: TGTGCCAGTAGTACGACAGGGGTTGGCTACAATGAGCAGTTCTTC. Translating gives CASSTTGVGYNEQFF.

The genes are TRBV9 and TRBJ2-6, with D possibly being TRBD2 (6 bases). Per the germline V gene, CDR1 is SGDLS and CDR2 is YYNGEE. V was shortened by 0 bases and J by 1 base, with 11 bases between the two germline ends. The CDR3 extends over 17 amino acids. CDR3 loop: CASSVVEGWSGANVLTF. In DNA, the CDR3 is TGTGCCAGCAGCGTAGTGGAGGGTTGGTCTGGGGCCAACGTCCTGACTTTC.

V gene TRBV27 combines with J gene TRBJ2-7, with 10 bases lining up with TRBD1. The CDR3 runs 21 residues. V dropped 5 bases and J dropped 3; count of bases not matched to a gene: 25. Germline V gives CDR1 MNHEY, CDR2 SMNVEV (reference sequence). The CDR3 is CASSRQLHMLPGQGRIYEQYF. DNA for the CDR3: TGTGCCAGCAGTCGCCAACTCCATATGTTACCGGGACAGGGGCGCATCTACGAGCAGTACTTC.

The rearrangement uses TRBV7-2 and TRBJ2-7, with TRBD1 identical over 7 bases. Trimming took 6 bases from V and 0 from J; bases not matched to a gene: 2. Germline V CDR1 and CDR2: SGHTA, FQGNSA. This CDR3 spans 13 amino acids. CDR3 sequence reads: CASRRTGSYEQYF. DNA for the CDR3: TGTGCCAGCAGGCGGACAGGCTCCTACGAGCAGTACTTC.

V and J are TRBV5-6 and TRBJ1-1; the D gene is possibly TRBD1 (5 bases). CDR1 is SGHDT, CDR2 YYEEEE, per germline. There are 14 residues in the CDR3. Trimming cost V 7 bases and J 6 bases, with 19 bases left between them. The CDR3 protein is CASGFSGQGAEAFF. CDR3 DNA sequence: TGTGCCAGCGGTTTTTCTGGGCAGGGAGCTGAAGCTTTCTTT.

The rearrangement uses TRBV15 and TRBJ1-4, with TRBD1 as a possible D gene (5 bases). CDR1 and CDR2 from the germline V gene are LNHNV and YYDKDF (reference sequence). CDR3 size: 14 residues. V was pared by 8 bases and J by 0 bases, with 10 bases between. CDR3 nucleotide sequence: TGTGCCACCGGGGCCGGGGCAACTAATGAAAAACTGTTTTTT. It encodes CATGAGATNEKLFF.

The genes are TRBV6-6 and TRBJ2-4; 8 bases line up with TRBD2. CDR1 MNHNY and CDR2 SVGAGI come from the germline V gene (reference sequence). The length of the CDR3 is 13 residues. The V gene end was trimmed by 5 bases and the J gene end by 5 bases; junction bases not matched to a gene: 2. The DNA of the CDR3 is TGTGCCAGCAGTCCGGGACTAGAAAACATTCAGTACTTC. Protein: CASSPGLENIQYF.

The chain uses TRBV7-9 and TRBJ1-4; TRBD1 aligns across 7 bases. In germline, CDR1 is SEHNR, CDR2 FQNEAQ (reference sequence). This CDR3 contains 15 residues. After removal of 5 bases from V and 5 bases from J, the junction contained 8 bases not matched to a gene. Written as DNA, the CDR3 is TGTGCCAGCAGCCCAGGGGGAACCAGGAATGAAAAACTGTTTTTT. Its translation: CASSPGGTRNEKLFF.

This chain links TRBV18 with TRBJ2-3; 7 bases match TRBD1. Germline V gives CDR1 KGHSH, CDR2 LQKENI. The CDR3 contains 14 residues. With V trimmed by 6 bases and J by 2 bases, 5 bases remained unmatched. DNA for the CDR3: TGTGCCAGCTCGCTGGGACAGTACACAGATACGCAGTATTTT. Its protein product is CASSLGQYTDTQYF.

As DNA, the CDR3 is TGTGCCAGCAGCACGGGGGCTTTGAACTCACCCCTCCACTTT. Its translation: CASSTGALNSPLHF. This chain joins TRBV7-3 and TRBJ1-6, with D possibly being TRBD1 (6 bases). CDR3 length equals 14 residues. Germline CDR1 and CDR2: SGHTA and FQGTGA. Trimming stripped 5 bases from V and 10 bases from J, with 15 bases between. Looking up the rest from reference TRBV7-3 and TRBJ1-6 gives the full variable domain: GAGVSQTPSNKVTEKGKYVELRCDPISGHTALYWYRQSLGQGPEFLIYFQGTGAADDSGLPNDRFFAVRPEGSVSTLKIQRTERGDSAVYLCASSTGALNSPLHFGNGTRLTVT.

There are a few counts of this clone. The chain employs TRBV21-1 and TRBJ2-3; the table assigns TRBD1, which was not confirmed against the DNA. TRBV21-1 is a pseudogene. This CDR3 spans 15 amino acids. In DNA, the CDR3 is TGTGCCAGCAGCATGACAGATCACTACACAGATACGCAGTATTTT. Protein product: CASSMTDHYTDTQYF.